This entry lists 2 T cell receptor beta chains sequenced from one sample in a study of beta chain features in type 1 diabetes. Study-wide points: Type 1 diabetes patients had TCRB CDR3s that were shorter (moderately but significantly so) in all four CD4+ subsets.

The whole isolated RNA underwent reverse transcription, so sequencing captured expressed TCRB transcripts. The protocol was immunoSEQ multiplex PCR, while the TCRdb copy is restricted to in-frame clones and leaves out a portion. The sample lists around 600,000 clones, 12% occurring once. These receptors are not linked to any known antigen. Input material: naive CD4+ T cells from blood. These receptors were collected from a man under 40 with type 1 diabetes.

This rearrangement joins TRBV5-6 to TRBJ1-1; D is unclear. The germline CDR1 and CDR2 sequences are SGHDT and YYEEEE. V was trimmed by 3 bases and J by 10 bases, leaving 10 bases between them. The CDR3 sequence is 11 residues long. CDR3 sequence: CASSSGQTAFF. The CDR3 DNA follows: TGTGCCAGCAGCTCCGGGCAGACAGCTTTCTTT.

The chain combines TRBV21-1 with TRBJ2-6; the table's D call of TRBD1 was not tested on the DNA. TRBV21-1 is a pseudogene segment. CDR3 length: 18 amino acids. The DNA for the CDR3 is TGTGCCAGCAGCCGGGTGGGACAGATAAACTCTGGGGCCAACGTCCTGACTTTC. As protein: CASSRVGQINSGANVLTF.